This is a list of T cell receptor beta chains from one sample in a study of tumor T cells in aggressive B-cell lymphoma. Clones were sequenced by immunoSEQ multiplex PCR, and TCRdb holds only the in-frame ones, with some missing. The table lists thousands of clones, roughly 90% of them singletons. The specimen sequenced was tumor tissue. Every receptor here comes from an adult with diffuse large B cell lymphoma. The CDR3 runs from the conserved cysteine through the conserved F or W. D genes are given only for firm matches. A clone size is listed for some rows: how often the clone was seen (once, few, many), or a class if it is expanded.

>TRBJ1-3|TRBV18|once|-
CASRQSSGNTIYF
TGTGCCAGCCGACAGAGCTCTGGAAACACCATATATTTT
>TRBJ2-5|TRBV9|-|TRBD2
CASSQEELAGQETQYF
TGTGCCAGCAGCCAAGAGGAACTAGCGGGACAAGAGACCCAGTACTTC
>TRBJ2-7|TRBV4-2|-|-
CASSQDLARRDWEQYF
TGTGCCAGCAGCCAAGATTTGGCGAGAAGGGACTGGGAGCAGTACTTC
>TRBJ1-3|TRBV4-3|-|-
CASSQDTRRAGNTIYF
TGCGCCAGCAGCCAAGACACTCGCAGGGCTGGAAACACCATATATTTT
>TRBJ2-1|TRBV6-5|-|TRBD2
CASRKTSGAYNEQFF
TGTGCCAGCAGAAAAACTAGCGGGGCTTACAATGAGCAGTTCTTC
>TRBJ1-2|TRBV7-2|-|TRBD1
CASSVRTGNGYTF
TGTGCCAGCAGCGTGCGGACAGGGAATGGCTACACCTTC
>TRBJ1-4|TRBV30|-|-
CAWSVKLPGANEKLFF
TGTGCCTGGAGTGTAAAACTCCCGGGGGCTAATGAAAAACTGTTTTTT
>TRBJ2-7|TRBV7-8|-|-
CASSLTGRYEQYF
TGTGCCAGCAGCTTAACAGGTAGATACGAGCAGTACTTC
>TRBJ2-3|TRBV5-1|once|-
CASMIGLVSTSTDTQYF
TGCGCCAGCATGATCGGACTGGTGTCTACGTCGACAGATACGCAGTATTTT
>TRBJ2-7|TRBV14|-|TRBD2
CASSLGLAGSEQYF
TGTGCCAGCAGCCTGGGACTAGCGGGGAGCGAGCAGTACTTC
>TRBJ1-1|TRBV11-2|-|TRBD1
CASSFTGGSYTEAFF
TGTGCCAGCAGCTTCACAGGGGGCTCGTACACTGAAGCTTTCTTT
>TRBJ1-2|TRBV21-1|-|-
CASSKEDRGDGGYTF
TGTGCCAGCAGCAAAGAAGACAGGGGTGATGGCGGCTACACCTTC
>TRBJ2-7|TRBV5-4|-|TRBD1
CASSLPGQGSYEQYF
TGTGCCAGCAGCCTCCCGGGACAGGGCTCCTACGAGCAGTACTTC
>TRBJ2-7|TRBV7-9|-|-
CASSFRVPYEQYF
TGTGCCAGCAGCTTTCGGGTTCCCTACGAGCAGTACTTC
>TRBJ2-6|TRBV5-4|-|-
CASSLPGETSRANVLTF
TGTGCCAGCAGCTTGCCAGGGGAAACTTCTAGGGCCAACGTCCTGACTTTC
>TRBJ2-7|TRBV6-5|-|TRBD2
CASSDTSGAYEQYF
TGTGCCAGCAGTGATACTAGCGGGGCATACGAGCAGTACTTC
>TRBJ1-4|TRBV19|-|TRBD1
CASSWDRGTGRELFF
TGTGCCAGTAGTTGGGACAGGGGGACGGGACGGGAACTGTTTTTT
>TRBJ1-2|TRBV19|-|-
CASSMAGVNYGYTF
TGTGCCAGTAGTATGGCAGGGGTCAACTATGGCTACACCTTC
>TRBJ2-5|TRBV5-1|once|-
CASSLNQGHQETQYF
TGCGCCAGCAGCTTGAATCAGGGGCACCAAGAGACCCAGTACTTC
>TRBJ2-3|TRBV7-2|-|-
CASSLVGTGIPDTQYF
TGTGCCAGCAGCTTAGTGGGAACAGGGATCCCAGATACGCAGTATTTT
>TRBJ1-1|TRBV28|-|-
CASSLTRMNTEAFF
TGTGCCAGCAGTTTAACGAGGATGAACACTGAAGCTTTCTTT
>TRBJ2-7|TRBV7-9|-|TRBD2
CASSVLAGGYEQYF
TGTGCCAGCAGCGTCCTAGCGGGGGGTTACGAGCAGTACTTC
>TRBJ2-3|TRBV5-4|-|TRBD2
CASSSTSGYTDTQYF
TGTGCCAGCAGCAGTACTAGCGGATACACAGATACGCAGTATTTT
>TRBJ2-5|TRBV27|-|-
CASSLQGRETQYF
TGTGCCAGCAGCCTACAGGGACGGGAGACCCAGTACTTC
>TRBJ1-2|TRBV11-2|-|TRBD1
CASSSTGVLTF
TGTGCCAGCAGCTCTACAGGGGTTTTGACCTTC